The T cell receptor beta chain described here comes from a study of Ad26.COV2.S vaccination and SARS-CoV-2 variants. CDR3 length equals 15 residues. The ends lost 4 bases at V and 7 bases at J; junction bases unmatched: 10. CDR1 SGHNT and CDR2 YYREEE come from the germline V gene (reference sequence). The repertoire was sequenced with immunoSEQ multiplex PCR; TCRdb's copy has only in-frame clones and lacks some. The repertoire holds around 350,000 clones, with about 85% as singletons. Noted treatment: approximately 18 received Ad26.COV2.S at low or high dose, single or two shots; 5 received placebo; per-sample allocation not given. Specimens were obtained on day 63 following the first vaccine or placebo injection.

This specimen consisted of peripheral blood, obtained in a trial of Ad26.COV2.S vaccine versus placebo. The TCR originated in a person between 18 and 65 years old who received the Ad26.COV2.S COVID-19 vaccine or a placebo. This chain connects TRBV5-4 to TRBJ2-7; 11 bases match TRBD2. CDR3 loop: CASSAGTSGVGEQYF. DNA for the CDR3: TGTGCCAGCAGCGCCGGGACTAGCGGTGTTGGGGAGCAGTACTTC.